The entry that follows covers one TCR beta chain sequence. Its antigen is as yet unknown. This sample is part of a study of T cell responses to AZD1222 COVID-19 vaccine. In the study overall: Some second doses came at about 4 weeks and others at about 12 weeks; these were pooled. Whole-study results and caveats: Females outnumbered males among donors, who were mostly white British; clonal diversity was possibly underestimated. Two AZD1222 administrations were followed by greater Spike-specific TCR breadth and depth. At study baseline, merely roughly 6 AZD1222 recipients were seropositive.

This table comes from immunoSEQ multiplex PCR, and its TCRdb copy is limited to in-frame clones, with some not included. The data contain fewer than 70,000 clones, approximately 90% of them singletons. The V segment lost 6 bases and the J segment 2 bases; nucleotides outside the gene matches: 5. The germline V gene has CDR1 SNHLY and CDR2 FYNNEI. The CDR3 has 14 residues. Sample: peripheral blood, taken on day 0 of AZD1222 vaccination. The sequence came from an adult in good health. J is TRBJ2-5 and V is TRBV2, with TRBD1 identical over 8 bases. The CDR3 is CASRPGQVQETQYF. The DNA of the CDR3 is TGTGCCAGCAGACCGGGACAGGTACAAGAGACCCAGTACTTC.